The next 9 T cell receptor beta chains were all read from a single sample in a study of Graves' ophthalmopathy and Graves' hyperthyroidism (dated by TCRdb to the late 2010s). The sample was run on an Illumina HiSeq 2000. TCR beta CDR3 regions were amplified from RNA transcripts for repertoire sequencing. HTBI primers and the Qiagen OneStep RT-PCR kit were used in a first-round RT-PCR, which was followed by a second-round multiplex PCR, size selection and purification. TCRdb itself trimmed the public reads at Q25 with fastp, ran MiXCR and retained productive beta chains. Rows are unified per CDR3 protein, each entry keeping the most common DNA and genes. The sample table contains 200,000 to 250,000 distinct CDR3 sequences; only one count was recorded for 20% to 25% of them. The ten largest make up roughly 39% of the sample. Material: peripheral blood. These receptors came from a woman aged 50 to 60 with Graves' ophthalmopathy. Donor details come from another sample of the same person, matched by shared clones.

This clonotype was picked up many times. J is TRBJ2-7 and V is TRBV7-9; D perhaps matches TRBD2 (5 bases). Trimming shortened V by 5 bases and J by 3 bases, and 14 bases separated the two germline ends. CDR3 size: 14 residues. Germline loops: CDR1 SEHNR, CDR2 FQNEAQ (reference sequence). The chain's CDR3 is CASSPARAGYEQYF. The CDR3 coding sequence is TGTGCCAGCAGCCCAGCCCGGGCGGGCTACGAGCAGTACTTC. The entire variable domain, with the rest obtained from reference TRBV7-9 and TRBJ2-7, is as follows: DTGVSQNPRHKITKRGQNVTFRCDPISEHNRLYWYRQTLGQGPEFLTYFQNEAQLEKSRLLSDRFSAERPKGSFSTLEIQRTEQGDSAMYLCASSPARAGYEQYFGPGTRLTVT.

This clonotype has at least ten counts. The rearrangement links TRBV12-3 or TRBV12-4 to TRBJ2-4; 10 bases align to TRBD1. The CDR3 covers 14 residues. The V segment lost 8 bases and the J segment 8 bases; nucleotides outside the gene matches: 9. This CDR3 is CASGKTGGLDIQYF. Here the CDR3 DNA reads TGTGCCAGCGGAAAGACAGGGGGCTTGGACATTCAGTACTTC.

The rearrangement links TRBV6-1 to TRBJ2-7, with 8 bases aligning to TRBD2. This CDR3 spans 14 amino acids. V dropped 8 bases and J dropped 2; count of bases not matched to a gene: 8. Germline-derived CDR1 and CDR2 are MNHNS and SASEGT. The chain's CDR3 is CASLTGGQAYEQYF. For the CDR3, the DNA is TGTGCCAGCCTCACGGGGGGGCAGGCCTACGAGCAGTACTTC.

This clonotype was picked up many times. This chain uses TRBV11-2 with TRBJ2-5; 10 nucleotides align to TRBD2. The CDR3 extends over 21 amino acids. Trimming took 1 base from V and 1 from J; bases not matched to a gene: 18. Looked up from germline, CDR1 is SGHAT and CDR2 is FQNNGV. The chain's CDR3 is CASSLGGWASGSLASQETQYF. CDR3 bases: TGTGCCAGCAGCTTAGGGGGGTGGGCTAGCGGGAGCCTAGCGTCCCAAGAGACCCAGTACTTC.

The rearrangement joins TRBV30 to TRBJ2-7; D may match TRBD1 or TRBD2 (5 bases each). Germline V CDR1 and CDR2: GTSNPN, SVGIG (reference sequence). Trimming took 4 bases from V and 6 from J, leaving 16 bases between them. The CDR3 totals 13 residues. The CDR3 is CAWNAGTPSEQYF. The CDR3 DNA sequence: TGTGCCTGGAACGCCGGGACCCCCTCCGAGCAGTACTTC.

This clonotype was counted many times. The chain employs TRBV5-1 and TRBJ2-7; D may be TRBD1 (7 bases). This CDR3 is 13 amino acids long. Germline V CDR1 and CDR2: SGHRS, YFSETQ. Trimming took 4 bases from V and 3 from J, leaving 11 bases between them. The CDR3 nucleotides read TGCGCCAGCAGCGCGGGACAGAACTACGAGCAGTACTTC. Translating gives CASSAGQNYEQYF.

This clonotype was observed many times. Relative to the germline gene, one junction end is altered; a read error may explain this. The chain recombines TRBV28 with TRBJ2-7; D tentatively reads TRBD1 or TRBD2 (9 bases each). The CDR3 loop spans 17 amino acids. Germline values: CDR1 MDHEN, CDR2 SYDVKM. CDR3 sequence reads: CASSLTRDREPPRGRDF. CDR3 DNA: TGTGCCAGCAGTTTGACCCGGGACAGGGAGCCTCCTCGCGGGAGGGACTTC.

CDR3 residues: CASSQEGHGPLPGQYF. CDR3 in DNA: TGCGCCAGCAGCCAAGAGGGCCACGGACCTCTCCCGGGGCAGTACTTC. The chain combines TRBV4-1 with TRBJ2-7; D is ambiguous. Trimming pared 0 bases from V and 9 bases from J, leaving 21 bases between. The length of the CDR3 is 16 residues. Germline V gene data show CDR1 as MGHRA and CDR2 as YSYEKL.

This clonotype has at least ten counts. The chain employs TRBV28 and TRBJ2-7, with a tentative D call TRBD2 (5 bases). Per germline, CDR1 MDHEN and CDR2 SYDVKM. This CDR3 comprises 14 residues. V lost 6 bases, J lost 2 bases, and 14 bases lay in between. The CDR3 sequence is CASSGNFFPYEQYF. The CDR3 DNA follows: TGTGCCAGCAGCGGGAACTTTTTCCCCTACGAGCAGTACTTC.